The source of this TCR beta chain is a study of long-term antiretroviral therapy in people with HIV. Whole-study context: The earliest specimens came about a decade ahead of the 2015 immediate-ART recommendation. Broader study findings: Unavailable data included ART adherence, viral resistance and therapy changes (switches in treatment).

Participants with HIV, all of them, were treated in the United States. The assay used was immunoSEQ (version v3.0), run at survey level. The data were produced by immunoSEQ multiplex PCR, yet TCRdb's version contains in-frame clones alone and is incomplete. Of about 24,000 clones in the sample, 85% to 95% were seen once. As concerns this clone: The target antigen is unknown.

Germline V lookup: CDR1 LNHDA, CDR2 SQIVND (reference sequence). Trimming took 2 bases from V and 4 from J, leaving 13 bases between them. The CDR3 totals 15 residues. The specimen was unsorted PBMCs, collected 4.8 to 5 years after starting antiretroviral therapy. V usage is TRBV19 and J usage is TRBJ2-3; a possible D gene is TRBD2 (6 bases). The sequence came from a woman aged 45-65 years with HIV. The CDR3 DNA follows: TGTGCCAGTAGTATAAATTCCGGCGGGGCAGATACGCAGTATTTT. This sequence encodes CASSINSGGADTQYF.